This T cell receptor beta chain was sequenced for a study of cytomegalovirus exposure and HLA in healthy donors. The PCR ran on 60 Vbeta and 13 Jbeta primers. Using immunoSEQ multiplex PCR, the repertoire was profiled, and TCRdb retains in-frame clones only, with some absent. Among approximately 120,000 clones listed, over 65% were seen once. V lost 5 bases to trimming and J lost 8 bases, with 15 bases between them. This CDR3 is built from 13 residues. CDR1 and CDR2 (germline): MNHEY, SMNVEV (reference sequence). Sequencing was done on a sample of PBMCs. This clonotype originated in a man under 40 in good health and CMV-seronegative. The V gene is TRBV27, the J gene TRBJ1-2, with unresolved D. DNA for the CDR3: TGTGCCAGCAGTCAGCCGGACTTCGGGGGCTACACCTTC. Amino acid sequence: CASSQPDFGGYTF.